The rows below give T cell receptor beta chains drawn from one sample of a study of response to subunit inactivated influenza vaccine. Using its own MiXCR run on the RT-PCR reads, TCRdb lists one record per CDR3 protein. The sample holds just over 300,000 distinct CDR3 sequences, about a fifth seen once. The source was PBMCs from blood, collected around 22 months after vaccination. These TCRs come from a man between 45 and 75 years old who received an inactivated influenza vaccine. CDR3s leave out the opening cysteine and the closing phenylalanine or tryptophan.

V	J	CDR3
TRBV12-3/TRBV12-4	TRBJ1-3	ASRRLSPGNTIY
TRBV5-1	TRBJ2-3	ASSRGHPQSTDTQY
TRBV4-2	TRBJ2-1	ASSQEWGTGYNEQF
TRBV19	TRBJ1-5	ASSRQDNQPQH
TRBV5-1	TRBJ2-7	ASSLDGAVEQY
TRBV6-1	TRBJ1-4	ASRTHQQVNEKLF
TRBV19	TRBJ1-2	ASAPGTDYYGYT
TRBV7-9	TRBJ1-2	ASSTGQGSLGYT
TRBV4-3	TRBJ2-1	ASSQEITGTPYNEQF
TRBV4-2	TRBJ2-7	ASSQELAPSSYEQY
TRBV29-1	TRBJ2-1	SVDNGWVEQF
TRBV5-1	TRBJ2-4	ASRDSLAKNIQY
TRBV5-6	TRBJ2-3	ASSSSGQRDTQY
TRBV20-1	TRBJ1-3	SAPFALGNTIY
TRBV25-1	TRBJ2-7	ASSERTLAGGYYEQY
TRBV11-1	TRBJ1-3	ASSPRPPGFVSGNTIY
TRBV27	TRBJ2-7	ASSHGQGAGYEQY
TRBV3-1	TRBJ2-7	ASSHRPRSYEQY
TRBV27	TRBJ1-5	ASSLWGAGNQPQH
TRBV3-1	TRBJ1-2	ASTASRAGLYGYT
TRBV20-1	TRBJ2-1	SATSGRAVNEQF
TRBV4-2	TRBJ1-6	ASSPLDPKDNSPLH
TRBV27	TRBJ2-5	ASSRGQGPPLETQY
TRBV20-1	TRBJ1-5	SASGSFGRWENQPQH
TRBV5-5	TRBJ1-5	ASSSGPLRNTIVQPQH
TRBV29-1	TRBJ1-2	SVGGTGGEANYGYT
TRBV5-1	TRBJ2-5	ASSSTTGGAETQY
TRBV3-1	TRBJ1-1	ASSQIQGAKSGAF
TRBV20-1	TRBJ1-2	SARDDGGYT
TRBV18	TRBJ1-1	ASSPPGQIVTEAF
TRBV5-1	TRBJ1-1	ASSLYGNREGTEAF
TRBV19	TRBJ2-5	ASSTDAAVATQY
TRBV12-3/TRBV12-4	TRBJ1-5	ASSPSRVNQPQH
TRBV19	TRBJ1-5	ASRWDRNQPQH
TRBV5-1	TRBJ1-2	ASSFQDRRGYT
TRBV28	TRBJ2-7	ASSSPSVPYEQY
TRBV7-2	TRBJ1-5	ASSPRTGDQPQH
TRBV6-5	TRBJ2-1	ASSYASDFSYNEQF
TRBV6-5	TRBJ1-2	ASSYTNYGYT
TRBV4-1	TRBJ1-3	ASSPKLFRTGGASGNTIY
TRBV2	TRBJ2-5	ASSEVGQREETQY
TRBV10-3	TRBJ2-3	AISAGQGGTDTQY
TRBV28	TRBJ2-1	ASSSPGLGIYNEQF
TRBV25-1	TRBJ2-3	ASSRVFTDTQY
TRBV7-2	TRBJ2-3	ASSTSGTPPPDTQY
TRBV20-1	TRBJ2-1	SASSGSASEQF
TRBV6-5	TRBJ2-5	ASSYQTPQAYQETQY
TRBV9	TRBJ2-3	ASSPFGTGSDTQY
TRBV3-1	TRBJ2-2	ASSQTQSGELF
TRBV19	TRBJ1-3	ASSKGGDGNTIY
TRBV7-9	TRBJ2-1	ASSLGRLSEQF
TRBV4-1	TRBJ1-6	ASSQDGQYNSPLH
TRBV12-3/TRBV12-4	TRBJ1-2	ASSLGQGNGYT
TRBV20-1	TRBJ1-1	SARAGHANTEAF